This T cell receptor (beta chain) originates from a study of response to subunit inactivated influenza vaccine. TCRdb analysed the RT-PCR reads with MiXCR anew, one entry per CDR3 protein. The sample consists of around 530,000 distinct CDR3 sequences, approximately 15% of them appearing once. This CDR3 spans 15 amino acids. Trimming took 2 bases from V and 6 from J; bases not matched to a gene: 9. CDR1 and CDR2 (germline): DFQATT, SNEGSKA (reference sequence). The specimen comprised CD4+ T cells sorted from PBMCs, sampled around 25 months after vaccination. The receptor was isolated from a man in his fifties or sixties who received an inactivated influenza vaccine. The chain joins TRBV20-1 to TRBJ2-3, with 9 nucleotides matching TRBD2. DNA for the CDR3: TGCAGTGCTAGAAGCGCGGGAGGGCCCTCGGATACGCAGTATTTT. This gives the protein CSARSAGGPSDTQYF.